The rows below give T cell receptor beta chains drawn from one sample of a study of cytomegalovirus exposure and HLA in healthy donors. Sequenced by immunoSEQ multiplex PCR; TCRdb stores in-frame clones only, minus some. The sample holds about 43,000 clones; roughly 51% are singletons and the top ten take approximately 5.5%. Sample: PBMCs. The receptors shown here come from a man in his fifties or sixties in good health and CMV-seronegative. The CDR3 runs from the conserved cysteine through the conserved F or W. Each record gives: J gene, V gene, D gene, clone size, CDR3 protein, CDR3 DNA. A D gene is named only where the DNA matches it firmly. Not every row has a clone size; where given, it reads once, few, many or a size class.

TRBJ1-5	TRBV4-1	TRBD1	few	CASSLGTGGNQPQHF	TGCGCCAGCAGCCTAGGTACAGGGGGGAATCAGCCCCAGCATTTT
TRBJ1-1	TRBV30	TRBD1	few	CAWGYRGTGEAFF	TGTGCCTGGGGATACAGGGGGACGGGTGAAGCTTTCTTT
TRBJ1-2	TRBV6-1	-	-	CASSEYSNYGYTF	TGTGCCAGCAGTGAATACAGTAACTATGGCTACACCTTC
TRBJ2-7	TRBV6-5	-	-	CASSYRREQYF	TGTGCCAGCAGTTATCGTAGAGAGCAGTACTTC
TRBJ2-1	TRBV4-2	TRBD2	few	CASSQGPGTSGLLSSYNEQFF	TGTGCCAGCAGCCAAGGTCCCGGGACTAGCGGTCTATTGAGCTCCTACAATGAGCAGTTCTTC
TRBJ2-1	TRBV5-1	-	few	CASSLSTGVGSYEQFF	TGCGCCAGCAGCTTGTCCACGGGAGTTGGCAGCTATGAGCAGTTCTTC
TRBJ2-3	TRBV25-1	-	-	CASSREEYTDTQYF	TGTGCCAGCAGTCGTGAGGAATACACAGATACGCAGTATTTT
TRBJ1-5	TRBV7-8	-	-	CASSLEAWAAQHF	TGTGCCAGCAGCTTAGAGGCCTGGGCAGCCCAGCATTTT
TRBJ2-5	TRBV7-9	TRBD2	-	CASSLGLAGGETQYF	TGTGCCAGCAGCTTAGGACTAGCGGGAGGAGAGACCCAGTACTTC
TRBJ2-2	TRBV5-8	-	few	CASSLRQVPYTGELFF	TGTGCCAGCAGCTTGCGGCAGGTGCCCTACACCGGGGAGCTGTTTTTT
TRBJ2-5	TRBV7-8	-	few	CASSLRLAQETQYF	TGTGCCAGCAGCTTAAGGCTAGCTCAAGAGACCCAGTACTTC
TRBJ1-4	TRBV19	-	-	CASTPQHVNEKLFF	TGTGCCAGTACCCCGCAACACGTTAATGAAAAACTGTTTTTT
TRBJ2-7	TRBV6-6	TRBD2	-	CASSYVGLAYEQYF	TGTGCCAGCAGTTACGTTGGACTAGCTTACGAGCAGTACTTC
TRBJ2-1	TRBV7-8	TRBD2	-	CASGRRLANNEQFF	TGTGCCAGCGGCCGTAGACTAGCCAACAATGAGCAGTTCTTC
TRBJ1-1	TRBV29-1	-	-	CSVDSGRGSTEAFF	TGCAGCGTTGATTCAGGCAGAGGGAGCACTGAAGCTTTCTTT